This TCR beta chain was found in a study of T cells after yellow fever vaccination. Study findings and constraints: Any FACS-sorted repertoire could hold abundant clonotypes that contaminate it from the bulk population. Some clonotypes were seen in both the CD4 and the CD8 compartments. These made up a small share and likely arose from convergent recombination.

Each CDR3 protein is one row after TCRdb ran MiXCR on the 5' RACE reads. The sample contains about 320,000 distinct CDR3 sequences, about 10% of which appear only once. Trimming pared 3 bases from V and 2 bases from J, leaving 13 bases between. There are 14 residues in the CDR3. CDR1 and CDR2 (germline): DFQATT, SNEGSKA (reference sequence). To note about this clonotype: Antigen: not known.

Specimen: CD4+ T cells sorted from PBMCs, collected 45 days after the yellow fever booster vaccination. The rearrangement joins TRBV20-1 to TRBJ1-2; D possibly corresponds to TRBD1 (5 bases). The TCR was taken from a man aged 18 to 29 who received the YFV17D yellow fever vaccine. The CDR3 spells CSASPLEGNYGYTF. In DNA form, the CDR3 reads TGCAGTGCTAGCCCCCTCGAGGGGAACTATGGCTACACCTTC.